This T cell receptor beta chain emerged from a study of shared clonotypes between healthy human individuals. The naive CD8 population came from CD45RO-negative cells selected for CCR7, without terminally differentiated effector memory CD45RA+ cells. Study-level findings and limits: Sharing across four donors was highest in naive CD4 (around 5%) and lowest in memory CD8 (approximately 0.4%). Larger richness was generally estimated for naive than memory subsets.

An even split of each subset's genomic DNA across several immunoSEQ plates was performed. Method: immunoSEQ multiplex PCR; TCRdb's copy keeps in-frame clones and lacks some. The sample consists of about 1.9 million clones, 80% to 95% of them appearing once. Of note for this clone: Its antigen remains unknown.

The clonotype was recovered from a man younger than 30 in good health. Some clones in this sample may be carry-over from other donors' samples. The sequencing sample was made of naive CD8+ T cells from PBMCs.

CDR3 sequence: CASSQVDRDYEQYF. CDR3 nucleotides: TGCGCCAGCAGCCAAGTCGACAGGGATTACGAGCAGTACTTC. The chain has TRBV4-1 and TRBJ2-5, with 7 bases aligning to TRBD1. The DNA end is a closer match to TRBJ2-7, so the J assignment may be wrong. CDR1 MGHRA and CDR2 YSYEKL come from the germline V gene. The CDR3 spans 14 residues.